Listed below are T cell receptor beta chains from one sample, sequenced in a study of Ad26.COV2.S vaccination and SARS-CoV-2 variants. Generated by immunoSEQ multiplex PCR, the TCRdb table keeps only in-frame clones and is missing some. Of about 350,000 clones listed, about 88% were seen once; the top ten hold approximately 11%. The source material was peripheral blood, sampled in a trial of Ad26.COV2.S vaccine versus placebo. These receptor sequences come from a person aged 18-60 years who received the Ad26.COV2.S COVID-19 vaccine or a placebo. Each CDR3 is given with its conserved first and last residue. D genes are given only for firm matches. Clone size is stated in some rows and not others, as once, few, many or a class when expanded.

>-|-|TRBV4-2|TRBJ1-4
TGTGCCAGCAGCCAAGATAGGGCAGCAACTAATGAAAAACTGTTTTTT
CASSQDRAATNEKLFF
>-|-|TRBV19|TRBJ2-7
TGTGCCAGTAGTATGAGGCCAGGAGCCTACGAGCAGTACTTC
CASSMRPGAYEQYF
>-|-|TRBV5-1|TRBJ1-1
TGCGCCAGCAGCAGGGGTCGGGGTGGGGCCGCGGGAACTGAAGCTTTCTTT
CASSRGRGGAAGTEAFF
>-|-|TRBV5-6|TRBJ1-2
TGTGCCAGCAGCTTGGCGACCCGCGGACTGATTAACTATGGCTACACCTTC
CASSLATRGLINYGYTF
>-|-|TRBV11-2|TRBJ1-1
TGTGCCAGCAGCTTAGTTGTAGGTGGGGCCCTGGCCCTCACTGAAGCTTTCTTT
CASSLVVGGALALTEAFF
>-|-|TRBV28|TRBJ1-1
TGTGCCAGCAGTTCCCTCCCAACGGGAGGGGATAACACTGAAGCTTTCTTT
CASSSLPTGGDNTEAFF
>-|few|TRBV24-1|TRBJ1-5
TGTGCCACCAGTGCAGCGGCCGGCACTCCATATCAGCCCCAGCATTTT
CATSAAAGTPYQPQHF
>TRBD2|once|TRBV5-5|TRBJ2-3
TGTGCCAGCAGCCTCCTACTAGCGGGAGGGTCAGATACGCAGTATTTT
CASSLLLAGGSDTQYF
>-|-|TRBV19|TRBJ1-1
TGTGCCAGTATGCCCTTCGGACAGAAGAACACTGAAGCTTTCTTT
CASMPFGQKNTEAFF
>TRBD1|-|TRBV28|TRBJ1-2
TGTGCCAGCAGTTTCCCCACACTAGGGACAGCTTCTAACTATGGCTACACCTTC
CASSFPTLGTASNYGYTF
>-|-|TRBV7-9|TRBJ2-2
TGTGCCAGCAGCGGGGGAGGCCTCACCGGGGAGCTGTTTTTT
CASSGGGLTGELFF
>-|-|TRBV9|TRBJ2-7
TGTGCCAGCAGCGTAGACTCTGCAAACCTCTACGAGCAGTACTTC
CASSVDSANLYEQYF
>TRBD2|-|TRBV7-9|TRBJ2-1
TGTGCCAGCAGCTTAGGAACTAGCGGCACCTACAATGAGCAGTTCTTC
CASSLGTSGTYNEQFF
>-|-|TRBV9|TRBJ2-7
TGTGCCAGCAGCCCCGACAGGCTCCGGGGGGAGCAGTACTTC
CASSPDRLRGEQYF
>-|-|TRBV5-5|TRBJ1-4
TGTGCCAGCACCCCTCGCGACCCTTCTAATGAAAAACTGTTTTTT
CASTPRDPSNEKLFF
>TRBD2|few|TRBV11-2|TRBJ2-5
TGTGCCAGCAGCTTAGAATCCCGCGGGAGGGCCACGGAGACCCAGTACTTC
CASSLESRGRATETQYF
>-|once|TRBV19|TRBJ2-5
TGTGCCAGTAGTATCTCCCCATATTCCCAAGAGACCCAGTACTTC
CASSISPYSQETQYF
>-|-|TRBV29-1|TRBJ1-4
TGCAGCGTTGCGGCAGGGGTTCCGAAGAATGAAAAACTGTTTTTT
CSVAAGVPKNEKLFF
>TRBD1|-|TRBV6-6|TRBJ1-4
TGTGCCAGCAGCCAGGACAGGGGGCGAGAAAAACTGTTTTTT
CASSQDRGREKLFF
>-|-|TRBV5-1|TRBJ1-2
TGCGCCAGCAGCTTGGAGGCAGGGCGGGGGCCCTATGGCTACACCTTC
CASSLEAGRGPYGYTF
>-|-|TRBV18|TRBJ1-5
TGTGCCAGCTCACCTACTAATCAGCCCCAGCATTTT
CASSPTNQPQHF
>TRBD1|-|TRBV6-2/TRBV6-3|TRBJ2-7
TGTGCCAGCAGTCCCCAGAGGGGGCCCTACGAGCAGTACTTC
CASSPQRGPYEQYF
>-|-|TRBV19|TRBJ1-5
TGTGCCAGTAGTAGCGGGAGCTTTAGCAATCAGCCCCAGCATTTT
CASSSGSFSNQPQHF
>-|-|TRBV9|TRBJ1-1
TGTGCCAGCAGCTCCTCGGGCAGGACTGAAGCTTTCTTT
CASSSSGRTEAFF
>-|-|TRBV4-3|TRBJ1-2
TGCGCCAGCAGCCAAGATAGGGACACCGCTTACTATGGCTACACCTTC
CASSQDRDTAYYGYTF
>-|-|TRBV5-4|TRBJ1-1
TGTGCCAGCAGCTTGGCCGAGGGTTACACTGAAGCTTTCTTT
CASSLAEGYTEAFF
>-|-|TRBV25-1|TRBJ1-6
TGTGCCAGCAGTGATATGGGCAGGGGTGAGAATTCACCCCTCCACTTT
CASSDMGRGENSPLHF
>-|-|TRBV5-6|TRBJ1-2
TGTGCCAGCAGCGTGACAGTCTATGGCTACACCTTC
CASSVTVYGYTF
>-|-|TRBV14|TRBJ2-7
TGTGCCAGCAGCCAAGACAGCATCTCCTACGAGCAGTACTTC
CASSQDSISYEQYF
>TRBD1|-|TRBV2|TRBJ2-3
TGTGCCAGCAGTAAGCGCCAGGGGGTCGGCACAGATACGCAGTATTTT
CASSKRQGVGTDTQYF
>-|-|TRBV5-1|TRBJ2-1
TGCGCCAGCAGCCTGAGCTCTGCAAGCTCCTACAATGAGCAGTTCTTC
CASSLSSASSYNEQFF
>-|-|TRBV5-4|TRBJ2-2
TGTGCCAGCAGCTTATCTAATTCTAACACCGGGGAGCTGTTTTTT
CASSLSNSNTGELFF
>-|-|TRBV3-1/TRBV3-2|TRBJ1-6
TGTGCCAGCAGCCGACAAAGGGGGGCCGAAGGGTATTCACCCCTCCACTTT
CASSRQRGAEGYSPLHF
>-|-|TRBV27|TRBJ1-1
TGTGCCAGCAGTGCCCGAGCGGGGGTCACTGAAGCTTTCTTT
CASSARAGVTEAFF
>-|-|TRBV6-1|TRBJ2-2
TGTGCCAGCAGTGAACAGGGAAGGGGCAACACCGGGGAGCTGTTTTTT
CASSEQGRGNTGELFF
>TRBD2|-|TRBV24-1|TRBJ2-2
TGTGCCGCCTCTACTAGCGGGAGGGCCCGCCGCACCGGGGAGCTGTTTTTT
CAASTSGRARRTGELFF
>-|-|TRBV7-7|TRBJ1-3
TGTGCTAGCAGCTTACGGGCAGGCACCGAAAACACCATATATTTT
CASSLRAGTENTIYF
>-|once|TRBV27|TRBJ2-1
TGTGCCAGCAGCCGAGGTATCTATGAGCAGTTCTTC
CASSRGIYEQFF
>TRBD1|-|TRBV7-2|TRBJ1-5
TGTGCCAGCAGCGAGCAGGGACAGTTCAATCAGCCCCAGCATTTT
CASSEQGQFNQPQHF
>-|-|TRBV5-4|TRBJ1-2
TGTGCCAGCAGCGTGGATCCATATGGCTACACCTTC
CASSVDPYGYTF
>-|-|TRBV11-2|TRBJ2-5
TGTGCCAGCAGTTCCCAAGAGACCCAGTACTTC
CASSSQETQYF
>-|-|TRBV6-5|TRBJ1-4
TGTGCCAGCAGAGTCACCGGGTCCGGTAATGAAAAACTGTTTTTT
CASRVTGSGNEKLFF